This TCR beta chain appears in the sequencing data of a study of patients and donors after allogeneic stem cell transplantation. In this sample, this clonotype turned up a few times. TCRdb re-called the RT-PCR reads with MiXCR, one entry per CDR3 protein. The repertoire holds about a million distinct CDR3 sequences, with about 20% as singletons. The sequence was collected from a human donor who was either an allogeneic HSCT recipient or a stem cell or donor lymphocyte infusion donor (not recorded which). It is not recorded whose cells these are; they may come from a transplant donor. The specimen sequenced was blood, either unsorted or a sorted T cell fraction (not recorded which).

CDR3: CASSQGENSNQPQHF. CDR3 sequence (DNA): TGTGCCAGCAGCCAAGGGGAAAATAGCAATCAGCCCCAGCATTTT. The chain uses TRBV3-1 and TRBJ1-5, with no clear D. The germline CDR1 and CDR2 sequences are LGHDT and YNNKEL (reference sequence). V was shortened by 1 base and J by 0 bases, with 7 bases between the two germline ends. CDR3 length equals 15 residues.